This T cell receptor beta chain was retrieved from a study of blood T cell repertoires in COVID-19 (dated by TCRdb to about 2020). In the study overall: The collaborator samples originated in the United States, Italy and Spain and spanned the acute and convalescent phases of COVID-19. The material from the prospective study consisted of cDNA or gDNA derived from T cells, B-cell-depleted T cells, or PBMCs. Subjects who had been exposed to COVID-19, were actively infected with it, or had recovered from it provided the deeply sampled blood TCRbeta repertoires that made up the dataset. The repertoires were made available in a free public database intended to serve as a resource for research on the immune response to SARS-CoV-2. The samples were drawn from the first 160 participants of the ongoing ImmuneRACE study and from some 1,300 subjects provided by 6 global collaborators. Sample metadata almost always included a de-identified subject ID, COVID-19 status, age in years and sex. Where HLA class I and class II types were available, the types were taken from metadata supplied by the sample provider, not from assay-based typing. Summary of the overall study and its limitations: The quantity of clinical and demographic metadata differed by source and by participant and was supplied without curation.

The CDR3 goes from the cysteine to the phenylalanine over 17 residues. The retained sequence is limited to the CDR3, 51 bases, with the frame set at the first base. The germline V gene encodes CDR1 SGHNT and CDR2 YYREEE (reference sequence). Trimming accounts for 4 bases at V and 4 bases at J, while the number of junction bases matched to no gene is 7. TCRbeta CDR3 regions were amplified from genomic DNA using the immunoSEQ Assay, a bias-controlled multiplex PCR. Regarding the original processing steps: The number of nucleated cells in each sample was estimated by amplification of reference gene primers within the assay. To quantify the absolute abundance of each unique TCRbeta CDR3 rearrangement, sequence reads were collapsed and filtered. For each sample, productive Simpson clonality was calculated as the square root of Simpson's diversity index over productive rearrangements. This is the immuneACCESS table as TCRdb keeps it, with only in-frame sequences that have V and J called. A part of the clones is gone; compared with another copy, unresolved V genes explain less than half, and the rest is unexplained. From that table come the V and J calls and clone size; the DNA was used to work out D and trimming. The sample table holds about 190,000 clones, of which more than 70% were seen once. The ten largest clones add up to about 2.8% of the sample.

Whole blood was collected in K2EDTA tubes by collaborating institutions according to the institutions' own protocols. Collaborator samples were shipped for TCRbeta analysis as frozen whole blood, isolated PBMCs, or DNA extracted from either sample type. About this clone itself: Its antigen target is currently unknown. Base qualities are not at hand, and no much larger clone is one base apart.

The chain is assembled from TRBV5-4 and TRBJ2-1; 14 nucleotides in the junction match TRBD2. This receptor was identified in a woman older than 75 with active or convalescent COVID-19. The specimen sequenced was peripheral blood. The CDR3 corresponds to CASSPTRTSGGYNEQFF. DNA sequence: TGTGCCAGCAGCCCCACACGGACTAGCGGGGGGTACAATGAGCAGTTCTTC.